The 28 T cell receptor beta chains in this list originate from one sample, sequenced in a study of CD8+ T cells in alopecia areata. Extraction and reverse transcription of RNA yielded cDNA as the sequencing template. The assay was immunoSEQ multiplex PCR, and TCRdb's table has in-frame clones only and misses some. The sample gives some 150,000 clones, roughly 70% of which show up once; approximately 10% is in the top ten. Specimen: CD8+ T cells sorted from blood, collected at week 0. Receptors were obtained from a human donor with alopecia areata.

The chain uses TRBV6-1 and TRBJ2-3; 7 bases align to TRBD2. The CDR3 contains 15 residues. Germline values: CDR1 MNHNS, CDR2 SASEGT. The V and J ends lost 1 base and 0 bases, in that order; junction bases with no gene match: 1. The CDR3: CASSEGGSSTDTQYF. CDR3 bases: TGTGCCAGCAGTGAAGGCGGGAGTAGCACAGATACGCAGTATTTT.

V and J are TRBV6-5 and TRBJ1-2; D is possibly TRBD1 (5 bases). The CDR3 loop spans 14 amino acids. Germline V lookup: CDR1 MNHEY, CDR2 SVGAGI. V was pared by 2 bases and J by 6 bases, with 13 bases between. CDR3 DNA: TGTGCCAGCAGTTACCTCCAGGGTCGTGATGGCTACACCTTC. Protein product: CASSYLQGRDGYTF.

This clone was detected only a few times. J is TRBJ1-1 and V is TRBV7-8; D gene ambiguous. The CDR3 extends over 14 amino acids. Germline values: CDR1 SGHVS, CDR2 FQNEAQ. V was clipped by 1 base and J by 4 bases, with 10 bases between them. The CDR3 region has the DNA TGTGCCAGCAGCTTAGGATGGGCTAGCACTGAAGCTTTCTTT. As protein: CASSLGWASTEAFF.

V usage is TRBV4-2 and J usage is TRBJ2-1, with D possibly called TRBD1 or TRBD2 (5 bases each). The CDR3 is 14 residues long. V was trimmed by 0 bases and J by 9 bases, leaving 12 bases between them. Germline CDR1 is LGHNA and CDR2 is YNFKEQ. The CDR3 is CASSQERWGSEQFF. The CDR3 nucleotides read TGTGCCAGCAGCCAAGAGAGATGGGGGAGTGAGCAGTTCTTC.

This chain connects TRBV12-5 to TRBJ1-5, with D possibly being TRBD1 (5 bases). V lost 5 bases, J lost 5 bases, and 25 bases lay in between. In germline, CDR1 is LGHNT, CDR2 FRNRAP. The CDR3 length is 18 residues. The CDR3 region has the DNA TGTGCTAGTGGTACCGCGCCGTCACTTCAGTGGGGCCATCAGCCCCAGCATTTT. Its protein product is CASGTAPSLQWGHQPQHF.

The V gene is TRBV30, the J gene TRBJ2-5; no reliable D call. V lost 1 base and J lost 2, with 8 bases in between. This CDR3 spans 13 amino acids. Germline CDR1 and CDR2: GTSNPN and SVGIG (reference sequence). The DNA of the CDR3 is TGTGCCTGGAGTGGTCAAGCACAAGAGACCCAGTACTTC. This encodes CAWSGQAQETQYF.

The V and J genes are TRBV11-2 and TRBJ2-1; D is possibly TRBD2 (5 bases). CDR3 size: 16 residues. The V end lost 2 bases, the J end lost 6 bases, and 17 bases lay between the germline ends. Germline-derived CDR1 and CDR2 are SGHAT and FQNNGV. The CDR3, as DNA: TGTGCCAGCAGCTTAACCCCCTGGCCGCGGGCCAATGAGCAGTTCTTC. Its translation: CASSLTPWPRANEQFF.

This sequence joins TRBV10-3 and TRBJ2-3; no clear D gene. The V gene lost 11 bases and the J gene lost 3 bases, with 9 bases spanning the gap. This CDR3 contains 11 residues. Looked up from germline, CDR1 is ENHRY and CDR2 is SYGVKD. The CDR3 DNA follows: TGTGCCTTCCGGCCAACAGATACGCAGTATTTT. It yields the protein CAFRPTDTQYF.

The chain joins TRBV14 to TRBJ2-3; D not certain. Germline V gives CDR1 SGHDN, CDR2 FVKESK. This CDR3 comprises 15 residues. V was shortened by 0 bases and J by 2 bases, with 9 bases between the two germline ends. Here the CDR3 DNA reads TGTGCCAGCAGCCAAGATTCGCGCACCACAGATACGCAGTATTTT. This sequence encodes CASSQDSRTTDTQYF. Full variable domain (missing parts from reference TRBV14 and TRBJ2-3): EAGVTQFPSHSVIEKGQTVTLRCDPISGHDNLYWYRRVMGKEIKFLLHFVKESKQDESGMPNNRFLAERTGGTYSTLKVQPAELEDSGVYFCASSQDSRTTDTQYFGPGTRLTVL.

This clone was counted a single time. As DNA, the CDR3 is TGTGCCAGCAGCCACGGCGAGGGCCTCCAAGAGACCCAGTACTTC. Its protein product is CASSHGEGLQETQYF. This chain joins TRBV7-9 and TRBJ2-5; a weak D match, TRBD2 (5 bases). The CDR3 contains 15 residues. V dropped 5 bases and J dropped 1 base, with 14 bases sitting between them. Looked up from germline, CDR1 is SEHNR and CDR2 is FQNEAQ (reference sequence).

The chain is built from TRBV5-1 and TRBJ2-4; D is perhaps TRBD1 (6 bases). V lost 2 bases to trimming and J lost 5 bases, with 11 bases between them. The CDR3 is made up of 14 amino acids. Germline CDR1 is SGHRS and CDR2 is YFSETQ. CDR3: CASSLSGDENIQYF. DNA of the CDR3: TGCGCCAGCAGCTTATCAGGGGATGAAAACATTCAGTACTTC. Filled out from reference TRBV5-1 and TRBJ2-4, the complete variable domain reads KAGVTQTPRYLIKTRGQQVTLSCSPISGHRSVSWYQQTPGQGLQFLFEYFSETQRNKGNFPGRFSGRQFSNSRSEMNVSTLELGDSALYLCASSLSGDENIQYFGAGTRLSVL.

The count of this clone is one. The gene calls are TRBV7-9 and TRBJ2-3; a weak D match, TRBD1 (5 bases). The CDR3 totals 15 residues. V was trimmed by 5 bases and J by 8 bases, leaving 20 bases between them. Germline values: CDR1 SEHNR, CDR2 FQNEAQ (reference sequence). The CDR3 nucleotides read TGTGCCAGCAGCCCAAGATCACCACCCCAGGGTACGCAGTATTTT. It specifies CASSPRSPPQGTQYF.

The V gene is TRBV7-9, the J gene TRBJ2-6; D is uncertain. The ends were cut back, 3 bases at V and 0 bases at J, with 12 bases in the middle. Germline V CDR1 and CDR2: SEHNR, FQNEAQ (reference sequence). The CDR3 extends over 17 amino acids. In DNA form, the CDR3 reads TGTGCCAGCAGCTTTGACTCGGCAAGCTCTGGGGCCAACGTCCTGACTTTC. Translating it yields CASSFDSASSGANVLTF.

V and J are TRBV9 and TRBJ2-2; perhaps TRBD1 as D (6 bases). This CDR3 has 13 residues. V lost 3 bases and J 9 bases, leaving 12 bases between the germline ends. Germline V gene lookup returns CDR1 SGDLS and CDR2 YYNGEE. CDR3 loop: CASSGWQGRELFF. In nucleotides, the CDR3 is TGTGCCAGCAGCGGGTGGCAGGGGCGGGAGCTGTTTTTT.

V usage is TRBV5-1 and J usage is TRBJ1-2; D unresolved. Trimming pared 5 bases from V and 5 bases from J, leaving 13 bases between. The CDR3 has 13 amino acids. CDR1 SGHRS and CDR2 YFSETQ come from the germline V gene. The CDR3, as DNA: TGCGCCAGCAGGAGAAGGCCTTTTTATGGCTACACCTTC. It specifies CASRRRPFYGYTF.

The gene calls are TRBV2 and TRBJ2-7, with TRBD1 identical over 9 bases. V lost 10 bases and J lost 1; bases outside the gene matches: 11. The CDR3 is 15 amino acids. The germline V gene encodes CDR1 SNHLY and CDR2 FYNNEI. CDR3 nucleotides: TGTGCCACCCTGCCGGCGGACAGGGGTTCCTACGAGCAGTACTTC. Encoded protein: CATLPADRGSYEQYF.

J is TRBJ2-1 and V is TRBV6-5; 10 bases are shared with TRBD2. CDR1 and CDR2 (germline): MNHEY, SVGAGI. The CDR3 extends over 14 amino acids. V dropped 2 bases and J dropped 5; count of bases not matched to a gene: 0. The CDR3 nucleotides read TGTGCCAGCAGTTACGGACTAGCGGACAATGAGCAGTTCTTC. This sequence encodes CASSYGLADNEQFF.

This clone was seen a few times. The chain combines TRBV14 with TRBJ1-1, with 9 bases identical to TRBD1. Germline trimming cut 4 bases from V and 3 bases from J; bases unmatched to any gene: 12. This CDR3 region has 17 residues. Germline loops: CDR1 SGHDN, CDR2 FVKESK. CDR3 nucleotides: TGTGCCAGCAGCCCGGGACAGGGAGTAGGTCTGGACACTGAAGCTTTCTTT. Translation: CASSPGQGVGLDTEAFF.

This rearrangement joins TRBV29-1 to TRBJ1-1; TRBD1 aligns across 7 bases. The CDR3 has 13 amino acids. Germline V lookup: CDR1 SQVTM, CDR2 ANQGSEA. J lost 4 bases, V lost 7 bases, and 9 bases had no gene match. The DNA of the CDR3 is TGCAGCGCCATTACAGGGGCGGGCACTGAAGCTTTCTTT. It yields the protein CSAITGAGTEAFF. Using reference TRBV29-1 and TRBJ1-1 for the parts outside the CDR3, the full variable domain is SAVISQKPSRDICQRGTSLTIQCQVDSQVTMMFWYRQQPGQSLTLIATANQGSEATYESGFVIDKFPISRPNLTFSTLTVSNMSPEDSSIYLCSAITGAGTEAFFGQGTRLTVV.

The chain is built from TRBV19 and TRBJ1-5; D uncertain. This CDR3 is 14 amino acids long. Trimming stripped 6 bases from V and 3 bases from J, with 12 bases between. Germline values: CDR1 LNHDA, CDR2 SQIVND (reference sequence). The CDR3 loop is CASREGGNNQPQHF. For the CDR3, the DNA is TGTGCCAGTAGGGAAGGAGGGAACAATCAGCCCCAGCATTTT.

The rearrangement uses TRBV7-9 and TRBJ2-3; no clear D gene. The CDR3 consists of 11 residues. Germline values: CDR1 SEHNR, CDR2 FQNEAQ (reference sequence). V lost 3 bases and J 4 bases, leaving 2 bases between the germline ends. In nucleotides, the CDR3 is TGTGCCAGCAGCTTGCCAGATACGCAGTATTTT. Translation: CASSLPDTQYF. The full variable domain, completed using reference TRBV7-9 and TRBJ2-3, is DTGVSQNPRHKITKRGQNVTFRCDPISEHNRLYWYRQTLGQGPEFLTYFQNEAQLEKSRLLSDRFSAERPKGSFSTLEIQRTEQGDSAMYLCASSLPDTQYFGPGTRLTVL.

The chain uses TRBV5-6 and TRBJ1-6; the match to TRBD1 covers 9 bases. This CDR3 has 17 amino acids. CDR1 and CDR2 from the germline V gene are SGHDT and YYEEEE. V dropped 4 bases and J dropped 8; count of bases not matched to a gene: 13. The CDR3 sequence: CASSVPGQGLEDSPLHF. The CDR3 DNA is TGTGCCAGCAGCGTACCGGGACAGGGTCTCGAAGATTCACCCCTCCACTTT.

Worth noting for this clone: Other DNA sequences from this sample encode an identical CDR3 as well. The J gene is TRBJ1-1, the V gene TRBV6-5; D possibly corresponds to TRBD1 (5 bases). Germline assignment: CDR1 MNHEY and CDR2 SVGAGI. This CDR3 region has 13 residues. V lost 2 bases, J lost 5 bases, and 9 bases lay in between. The CDR3 DNA follows: TGTGCCAGCAGTTACGGGGGGGGAACTGAAGCTTTCTTT. This translates into CASSYGGGTEAFF.

CDR3 in DNA: TGTGCCAGCAGCTTAGGGACAGGGAATAAGCAGTACTTC. Translating it yields CASSLGTGNKQYF. The chain couples TRBV7-9 to TRBJ2-7, with 8 bases aligning to TRBD1. Germline CDR1 and CDR2: SEHNR and FQNEAQ (reference sequence). The length of the CDR3 is 13 residues. V lost 1 base to trimming and J lost 8 bases; unmatched junction nucleotides: 4.

This chain uses TRBV5-6 with TRBJ2-6; D unclear. Per germline, CDR1 SGHDT and CDR2 YYEEEE. The CDR3 totals 15 residues. V lost 4 bases and J lost 2, with 10 bases in between. CDR3 loop: CASSPVSTGANVLTF. CDR3 DNA: TGTGCCAGCAGCCCCGTCTCTACTGGGGCCAACGTCCTGACTTTC.

The rearrangement joins TRBV23-1 to TRBJ2-5; 7 bases are shared with TRBD1. TRBV23-1 is given ORF status, its function remaining uncertain. The V gene end was trimmed by 8 bases and the J gene end by 0 bases; junction bases not matched to a gene: 9. The CDR3 contains 15 residues. CDR3 sequence (DNA): TGCGCCAGCGGGGCGACAGGGCAGTACCAAGAGACCCAGTACTTC. It translates to CASGATGQYQETQYF.

The V gene is TRBV13, the J gene TRBJ1-2; unclear D gene. The CDR3 spans 15 residues. Germline assignment: CDR1 PRHDT and CDR2 FYEKMQ (reference sequence). The V end lost 0 bases, the J end lost 0 bases, and 8 bases lay between the germline ends. This chain's CDR3 is CASSLGSGANYGYTF. The CDR3 DNA is TGTGCCAGCAGCTTAGGCAGCGGTGCTAACTATGGCTACACCTTC.

The rearrangement joins TRBV23-1 to TRBJ2-1; D unclear. TRBV23-1 is an ORF, and what it does is uncertain. V was shortened by 0 bases and J by 4 bases, with 19 bases between the two germline ends. This CDR3 is 18 amino acids long. CDR3 DNA sequence: TGCGCCAGCAGTCAATCGGGATTAGCAACCGGTCCGTACAATGAGCAGTTCTTC. Protein product: CASSQSGLATGPYNEQFF.